A single sample is the source of the 4 T cell receptor beta chains below, sequenced in a study of spatial heterogeneity in lung cancer. Study-wide results and limits: Expanded alpha and beta TCR counts within tumors tracked tumor mutation counts.

TCRdb used MiXCR to reprocess the 5' RACE reads, holding one entry per CDR3 protein. The sample shows about 10,000 distinct CDR3 sequences, less than 65% of them seen only once. These receptors' antigens are unknown. Time point specified: sample taken at primary tumor resection. The starting material was lung tumor tissue, obtained at surgery. These receptors originate from a female donor with early-stage non-small cell lung cancer.

Note on this clonotype: This beta chain represents an off-target read in a library built for alpha chains; its size is of limited meaning. This sequence joins TRBV5-6 and TRBJ2-5, with D possibly being TRBD1 or TRBD2 (6 bases each). The V and J ends lost 0 bases and 5 bases respectively, with 14 bases between them. CDR1 SGHDT and CDR2 YYEEEE come from the germline V gene. The CDR3 sequence is 15 residues long. DNA of the CDR3: TGTGCCAGCAGCTTGGGCTTCGGGGGCTGGGAGACCCAGTACTTC. Encoded protein: CASSLGFGGWETQYF.

Of note for this clonotype: Within a library made for alpha chains, this beta chain is off target, and its count is uninformative. The V call is TRBV18, the J call TRBJ2-5; TRBD2 matches 13 bases. The CDR3 spans 15 residues. CDR1 and CDR2 from the germline V gene are KGHSH and LQKENI. Trimming removed 4 bases from V and 3 bases from J; junction bases left unmatched: 2. DNA for the CDR3: TGTGCCAGCTCACTCGGACTAGCGGGAGAAGAGACCCAGTACTTC. Amino acids: CASSLGLAGEETQYF. The whole variable domain, remainder taken from reference TRBV18 and TRBJ2-5, is NAGVMQNPRHLVRRRGQEARLRCSPMKGHSHVYWYRQLPEEGLKFMVYLQKENIIDESGMPKERFSAEFPKEGPSILRIQQVVRGDSAAYFCASSLGLAGEETQYFGPGTRLLVL.

With respect to this clonotype: Because the library targeted alpha chains, this beta chain is an off-target read whose size means little. V and J are TRBV7-2 and TRBJ1-5; D gene uncertain. This CDR3 region has 13 residues. V was trimmed by 6 bases and J by 1 base, leaving 7 bases between them. CDR1 and CDR2 from the germline V gene are SGHTA and FQGNSA. The CDR3 DNA reads TGTGCCAGCAGAGGCGAGAGCAATCAGCCCCAGCATTTT. Translation: CASRGESNQPQHF. The variable domain in full, completed from reference TRBV7-2 and TRBJ1-5, reads GAGVSQSPSNKVTEKGKDVELRCDPISGHTALYWYRQSLGQGLEFLIYFQGNSAPDKSGLPSDRFSAERTGGSVSTLTIQRTQQEDSAVYLCASRGESNQPQHFGDGTRLSIL.

This clonotype appeared a few times. This beta chain appears as a stray read in a library generated for alpha chains; its size is not informative. The chain combines TRBV10-3 with TRBJ1-5, with 11 bases aligning to TRBD1. The V and J ends lost 9 bases and 4 bases, in that order; junction bases with no gene match: 11. Germline CDR1 reads ENHRY; CDR2 reads SYGVKD. The CDR3 has 16 amino acids. The CDR3 bases are TGTGCCATAGGGGGGACAGGGGGACCCTTGAATCAGCCCCAGCATTTT. Translation gives CAIGGTGGPLNQPQHF.